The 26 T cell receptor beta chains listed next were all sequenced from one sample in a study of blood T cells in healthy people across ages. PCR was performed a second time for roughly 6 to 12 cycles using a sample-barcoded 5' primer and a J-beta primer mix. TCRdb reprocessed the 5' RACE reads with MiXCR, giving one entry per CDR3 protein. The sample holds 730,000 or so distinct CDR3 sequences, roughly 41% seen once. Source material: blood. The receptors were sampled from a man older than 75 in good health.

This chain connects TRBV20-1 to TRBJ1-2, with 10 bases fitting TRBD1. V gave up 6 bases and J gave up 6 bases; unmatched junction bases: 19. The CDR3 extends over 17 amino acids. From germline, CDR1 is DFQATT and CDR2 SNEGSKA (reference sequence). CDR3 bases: TGCAGTGCGCGTAGGCCCGGGACAGGGGTATACGAGGATGGCTACACCTTC. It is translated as CSARRPGTGVYEDGYTF.

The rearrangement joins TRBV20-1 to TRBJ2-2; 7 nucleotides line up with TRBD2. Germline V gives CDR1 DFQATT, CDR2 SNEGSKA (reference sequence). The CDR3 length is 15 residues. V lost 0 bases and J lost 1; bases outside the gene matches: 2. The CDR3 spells CSARDQRGNTGELFF. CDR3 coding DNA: TGCAGTGCTAGAGATCAGCGGGGGAACACCGGGGAGCTGTTTTTT.

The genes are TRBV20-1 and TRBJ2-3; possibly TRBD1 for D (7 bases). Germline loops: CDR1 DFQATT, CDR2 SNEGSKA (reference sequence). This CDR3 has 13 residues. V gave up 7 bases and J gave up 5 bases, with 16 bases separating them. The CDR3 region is CSGGAGGEDTQYF. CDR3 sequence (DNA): TGCAGTGGCGGGGCAGGGGGTGAAGATACGCAGTATTTT.

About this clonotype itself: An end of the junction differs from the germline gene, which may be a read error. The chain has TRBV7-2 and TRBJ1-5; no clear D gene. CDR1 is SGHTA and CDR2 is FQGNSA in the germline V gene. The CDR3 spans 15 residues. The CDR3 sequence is CARSLDGGGNQPQHF. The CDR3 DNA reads TGTGCCCGCAGCTTAGATGGTGGGGGCAATCAGCCCCAGCATTTT.

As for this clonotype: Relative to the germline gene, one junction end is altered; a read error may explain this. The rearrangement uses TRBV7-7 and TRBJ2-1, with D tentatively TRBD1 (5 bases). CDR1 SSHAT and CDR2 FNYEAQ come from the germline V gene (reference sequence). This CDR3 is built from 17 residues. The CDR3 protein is CASGLSPDRLADNEQFF. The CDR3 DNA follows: TGTGCCAGCGGCTTATCTCCAGACAGATTAGCCGACAATGAGCAGTTCTTC.

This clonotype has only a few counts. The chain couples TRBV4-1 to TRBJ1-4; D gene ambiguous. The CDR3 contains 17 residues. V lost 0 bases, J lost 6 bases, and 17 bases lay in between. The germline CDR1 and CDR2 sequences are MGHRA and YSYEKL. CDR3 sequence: CASSQDVTRRGYEKLFF. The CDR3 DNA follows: TGCGCCAGCAGCCAAGATGTTACGCGCCGGGGTTATGAAAAACTGTTTTTT.

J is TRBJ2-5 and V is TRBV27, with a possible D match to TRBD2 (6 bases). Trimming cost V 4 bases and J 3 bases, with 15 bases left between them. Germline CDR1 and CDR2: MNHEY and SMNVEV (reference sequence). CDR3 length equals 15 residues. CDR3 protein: CASSSLGTSKETQYF. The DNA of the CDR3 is TGTGCCAGCAGTTCCCTCGGGACTTCCAAAGAGACCCAGTACTTC.

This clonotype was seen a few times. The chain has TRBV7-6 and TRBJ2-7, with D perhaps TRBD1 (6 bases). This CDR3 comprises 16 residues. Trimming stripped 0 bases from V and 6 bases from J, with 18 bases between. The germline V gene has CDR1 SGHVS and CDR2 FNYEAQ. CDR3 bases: TGTGCCAGCAGCTTAGCGGGACATACCTGGTCGGGCGAGCAGTACTTC. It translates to CASSLAGHTWSGEQYF.

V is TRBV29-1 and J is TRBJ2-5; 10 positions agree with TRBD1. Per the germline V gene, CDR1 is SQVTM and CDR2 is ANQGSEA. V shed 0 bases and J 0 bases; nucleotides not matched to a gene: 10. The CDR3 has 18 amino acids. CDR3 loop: CSVEEGAPTGGDQETQYF. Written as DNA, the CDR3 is TGCAGCGTTGAAGAAGGGGCCCCGACAGGGGGCGACCAAGAGACCCAGTACTTC.

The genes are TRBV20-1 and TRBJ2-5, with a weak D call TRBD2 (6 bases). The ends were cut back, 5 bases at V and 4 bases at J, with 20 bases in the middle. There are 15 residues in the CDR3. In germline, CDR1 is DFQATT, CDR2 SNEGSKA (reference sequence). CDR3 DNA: TGCAGTGCTTTGCCCGGGCCCTCGGGAGTAGAGACCCAGTACTTC. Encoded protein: CSALPGPSGVETQYF.

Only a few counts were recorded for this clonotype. This CDR3 reads CASTLNTGELFF. CDR3 DNA: TGTGCCAGCACCCTTAACACCGGGGAGCTGTTTTTT. This rearrangement joins TRBV6-2 or TRBV6-3 to TRBJ2-2; D unresolved. Germline CDR1 is MNHEY and CDR2 is SVGEGT. V lost 7 bases to trimming and J lost 2 bases, with 5 bases between them. This CDR3 has 12 residues.

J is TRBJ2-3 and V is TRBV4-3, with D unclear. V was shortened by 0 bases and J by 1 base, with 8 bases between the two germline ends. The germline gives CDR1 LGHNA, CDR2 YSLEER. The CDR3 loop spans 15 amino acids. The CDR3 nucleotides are TGCGCCAGCAGCCAAGAGACTGGCGGCACAGATACGCAGTATTTT. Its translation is CASSQETGGTDTQYF.

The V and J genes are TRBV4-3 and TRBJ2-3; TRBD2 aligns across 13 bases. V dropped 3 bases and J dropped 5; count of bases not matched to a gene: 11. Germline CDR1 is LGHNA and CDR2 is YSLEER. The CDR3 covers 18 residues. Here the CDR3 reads CASSQAAGLAGAKDTQYF. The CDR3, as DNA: TGCGCCAGCAGCCAGGCCGCTGGACTAGCGGGAGCGAAAGATACGCAGTATTTT.

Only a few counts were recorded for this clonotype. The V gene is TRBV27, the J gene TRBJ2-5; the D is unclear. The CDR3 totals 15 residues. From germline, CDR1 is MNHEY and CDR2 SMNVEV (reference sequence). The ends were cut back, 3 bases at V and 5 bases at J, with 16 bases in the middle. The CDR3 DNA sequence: TGTGCCAGCAGTTTTGCAGGTGTTGTATCGGAGACCCAGTACTTC. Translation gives CASSFAGVVSETQYF.

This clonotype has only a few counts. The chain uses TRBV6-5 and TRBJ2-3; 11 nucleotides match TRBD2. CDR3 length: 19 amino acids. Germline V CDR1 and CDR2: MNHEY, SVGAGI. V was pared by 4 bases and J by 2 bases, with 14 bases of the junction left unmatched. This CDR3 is CASSSGTNLAGGFTDTQYF. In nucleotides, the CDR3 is TGTGCCAGCAGTTCTGGGACAAATTTAGCGGGGGGGTTCACAGATACGCAGTATTTT.

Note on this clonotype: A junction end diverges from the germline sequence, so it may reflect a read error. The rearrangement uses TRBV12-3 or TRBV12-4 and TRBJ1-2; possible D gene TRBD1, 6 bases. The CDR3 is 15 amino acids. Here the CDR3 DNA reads TGTGCCCGCAGGGGACGGACAGCCCTTAACTATGGCTACACCTTC. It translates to CARRGRTALNYGYTF.

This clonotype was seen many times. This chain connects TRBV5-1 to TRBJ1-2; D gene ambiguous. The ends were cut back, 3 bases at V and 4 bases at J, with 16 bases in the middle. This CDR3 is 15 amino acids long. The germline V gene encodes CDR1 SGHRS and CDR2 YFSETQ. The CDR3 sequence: CASSSTPTIRYGYTF. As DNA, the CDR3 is TGCGCCAGCAGCTCGACCCCTACGATTCGCTATGGCTACACCTTC.

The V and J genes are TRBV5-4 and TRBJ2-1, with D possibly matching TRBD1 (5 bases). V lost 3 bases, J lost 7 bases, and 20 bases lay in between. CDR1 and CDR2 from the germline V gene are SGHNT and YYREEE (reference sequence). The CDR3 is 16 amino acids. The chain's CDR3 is CASSSQTNLQGNEQFF. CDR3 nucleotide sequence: TGTGCCAGCAGCTCCCAGACGAATCTTCAGGGAAATGAGCAGTTCTTC. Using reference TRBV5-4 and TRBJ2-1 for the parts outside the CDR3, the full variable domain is ETGVTQSPTHLIKTRGQQVTLRCSSQSGHNTVSWYQQALGQGPQFIFQYYREEENGRGNFPPRFSGLQFPNYSSELNVNALELDDSALYLCASSSQTNLQGNEQFFGPGTRLTVL.

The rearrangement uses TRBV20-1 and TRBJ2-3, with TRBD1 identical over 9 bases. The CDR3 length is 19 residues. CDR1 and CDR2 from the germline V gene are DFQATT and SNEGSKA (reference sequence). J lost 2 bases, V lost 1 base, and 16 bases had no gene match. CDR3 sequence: CSARAGQGNSDYYTDTQYF. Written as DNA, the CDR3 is TGCAGTGCTAGAGCGGGACAGGGTAATTCTGATTACTACACAGATACGCAGTATTTT.

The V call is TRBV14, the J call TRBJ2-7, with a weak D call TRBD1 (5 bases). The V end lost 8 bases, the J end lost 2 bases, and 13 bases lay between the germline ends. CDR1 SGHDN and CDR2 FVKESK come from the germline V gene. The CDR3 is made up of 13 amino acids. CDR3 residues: CASGTKQAYEQYF. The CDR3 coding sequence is TGTGCCAGCGGCACCAAACAGGCCTACGAGCAGTACTTC.

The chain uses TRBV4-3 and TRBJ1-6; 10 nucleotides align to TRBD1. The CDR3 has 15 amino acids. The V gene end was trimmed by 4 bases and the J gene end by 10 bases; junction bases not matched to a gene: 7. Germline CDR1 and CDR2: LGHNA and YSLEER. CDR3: CASSLGGQGRSPLHF. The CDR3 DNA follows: TGCGCCAGCAGCCTAGGGGGACAGGGGAGGTCACCCCTCCACTTT.

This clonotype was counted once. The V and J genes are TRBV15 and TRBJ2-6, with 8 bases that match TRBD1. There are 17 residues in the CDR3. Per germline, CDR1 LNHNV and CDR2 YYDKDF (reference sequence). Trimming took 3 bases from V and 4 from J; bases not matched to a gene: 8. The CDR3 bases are TGTGCCACCAGCAGGGGCTTACAGGGGGAAGGGGCCAACGTCCTGACTTTC. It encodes CATSRGLQGEGANVLTF.

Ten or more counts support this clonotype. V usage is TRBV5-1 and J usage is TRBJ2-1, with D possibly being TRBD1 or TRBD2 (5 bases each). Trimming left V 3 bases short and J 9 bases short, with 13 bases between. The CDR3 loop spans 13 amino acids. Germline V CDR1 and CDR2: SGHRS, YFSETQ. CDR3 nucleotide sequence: TGCGCCAGCAGCTGGAGTCCGAGGGGTGAGCAGTTCTTC. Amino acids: CASSWSPRGEQFF.

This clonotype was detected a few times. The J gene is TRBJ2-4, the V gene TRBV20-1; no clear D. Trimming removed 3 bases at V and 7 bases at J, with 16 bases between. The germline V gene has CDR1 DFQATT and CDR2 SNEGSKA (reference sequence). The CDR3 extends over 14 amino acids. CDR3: CSASRASSMNIQYF. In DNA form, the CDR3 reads TGCAGTGCTAGCCGGGCCTCGAGTATGAACATTCAGTACTTC.

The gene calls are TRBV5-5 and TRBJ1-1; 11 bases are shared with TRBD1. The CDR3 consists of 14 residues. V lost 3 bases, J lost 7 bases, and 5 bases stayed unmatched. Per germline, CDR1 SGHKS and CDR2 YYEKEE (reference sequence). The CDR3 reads CASSYGTGGYEAFF. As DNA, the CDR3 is TGTGCCAGCAGCTACGGGACAGGGGGTTATGAAGCTTTCTTT.

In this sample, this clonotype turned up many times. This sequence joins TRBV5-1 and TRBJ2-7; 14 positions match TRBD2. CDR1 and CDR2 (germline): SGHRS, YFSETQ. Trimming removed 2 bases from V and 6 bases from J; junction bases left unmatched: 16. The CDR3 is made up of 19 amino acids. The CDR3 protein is CASSLPTSGGALDRFEQYF. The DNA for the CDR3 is TGCGCCAGCAGCTTACCGACTAGCGGGGGGGCCTTAGATCGATTCGAGCAGTACTTC.